These 2 T cell receptor beta chains were sequenced from one sample in a study of CD8+CD57+ T cells in acquired aplastic anemia. TCR beta VDJ combinations and CDR3 sequences were profiled from genomic DNA. TCRdb re-analysed the reads in MiXCR, keeping a single row per CDR3 protein. Of around 150,000 distinct CDR3 sequences listed, approximately 40% are singletons. The sequenced sample consisted of sorted CD4+, CD8+, or CD8+CD57+ T cells (not recorded which) from PBMCs. These receptors all stem from a human donor in good health.

This clonotype was counted many times. This sequence joins TRBV7-2 and TRBJ2-7; D unresolved. Germline V gene data show CDR1 as SGHTA and CDR2 as FQGNSA. The CDR3 consists of 11 residues. V lost 8 bases, J lost 5 bases, and 10 bases lay in between. The CDR3: CASAFWNEQYF. The CDR3 DNA reads TGTGCCAGCGCCTTTTGGAACGAGCAGTACTTC. Combining the CDR3 with reference TRBV7-2 and TRBJ2-7 gives the whole variable domain GAGVSQSPSNKVTEKGKDVELRCDPISGHTALYWYRQSLGQGLEFLIYFQGNSAPDKSGLPSDRFSAERTGGSVSTLTIQRTQQEDSAVYLCASAFWNEQYFGPGTRLTVT.

This clonotype was observed a few times. The chain carries TRBV2 and TRBJ2-3, with 14 bases that match TRBD2. The CDR3 contains 14 residues. Germline CDR1 reads SNHLY; CDR2 reads FYNNEI. After removal of 10 bases from V and 4 bases from J, the junction contained 4 bases not matched to a gene. In DNA, the CDR3 is TGTGCCACCGCGACTAGCGGGAGGGCAGATACGCAGTATTTT. Translation gives CATATSGRADTQYF.